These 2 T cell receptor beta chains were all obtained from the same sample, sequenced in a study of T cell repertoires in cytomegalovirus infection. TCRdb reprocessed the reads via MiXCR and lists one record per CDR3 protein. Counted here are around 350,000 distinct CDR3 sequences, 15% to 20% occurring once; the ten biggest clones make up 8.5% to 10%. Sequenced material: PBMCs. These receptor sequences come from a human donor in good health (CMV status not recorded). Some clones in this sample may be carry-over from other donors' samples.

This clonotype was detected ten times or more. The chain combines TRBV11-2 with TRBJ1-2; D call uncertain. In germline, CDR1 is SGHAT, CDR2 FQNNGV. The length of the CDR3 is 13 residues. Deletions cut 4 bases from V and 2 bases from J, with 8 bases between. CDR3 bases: TGTGCCAGCAGCTCCCACGCGAACTATGGCTACACCTTC. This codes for CASSSHANYGYTF.

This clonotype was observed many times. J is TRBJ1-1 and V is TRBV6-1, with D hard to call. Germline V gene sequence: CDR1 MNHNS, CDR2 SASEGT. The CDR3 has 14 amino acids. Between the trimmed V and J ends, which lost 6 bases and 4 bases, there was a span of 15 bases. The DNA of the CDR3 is TGTGCCAGCAGAACGACAACCCAAGGCACTGAAGCTTTCTTT. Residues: CASRTTTQGTEAFF.